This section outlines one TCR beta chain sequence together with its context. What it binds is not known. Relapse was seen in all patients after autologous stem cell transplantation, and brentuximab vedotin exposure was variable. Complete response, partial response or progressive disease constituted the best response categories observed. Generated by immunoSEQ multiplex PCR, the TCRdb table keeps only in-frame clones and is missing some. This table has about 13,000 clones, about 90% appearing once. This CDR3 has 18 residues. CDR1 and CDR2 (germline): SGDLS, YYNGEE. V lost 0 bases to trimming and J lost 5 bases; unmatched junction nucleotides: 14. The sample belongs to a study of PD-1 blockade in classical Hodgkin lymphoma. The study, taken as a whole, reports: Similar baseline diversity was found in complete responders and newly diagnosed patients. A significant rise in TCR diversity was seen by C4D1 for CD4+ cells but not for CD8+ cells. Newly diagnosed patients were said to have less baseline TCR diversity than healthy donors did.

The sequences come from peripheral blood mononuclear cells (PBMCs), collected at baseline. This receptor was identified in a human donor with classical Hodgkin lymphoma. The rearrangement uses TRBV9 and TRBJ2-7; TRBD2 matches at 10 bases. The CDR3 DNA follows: TGTGCCAGCAGCGTAGCTCCTCTGCGAGCGGGAGGGCCCCACGAGCAGTACTTC. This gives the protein CASSVAPLRAGGPHEQYF.